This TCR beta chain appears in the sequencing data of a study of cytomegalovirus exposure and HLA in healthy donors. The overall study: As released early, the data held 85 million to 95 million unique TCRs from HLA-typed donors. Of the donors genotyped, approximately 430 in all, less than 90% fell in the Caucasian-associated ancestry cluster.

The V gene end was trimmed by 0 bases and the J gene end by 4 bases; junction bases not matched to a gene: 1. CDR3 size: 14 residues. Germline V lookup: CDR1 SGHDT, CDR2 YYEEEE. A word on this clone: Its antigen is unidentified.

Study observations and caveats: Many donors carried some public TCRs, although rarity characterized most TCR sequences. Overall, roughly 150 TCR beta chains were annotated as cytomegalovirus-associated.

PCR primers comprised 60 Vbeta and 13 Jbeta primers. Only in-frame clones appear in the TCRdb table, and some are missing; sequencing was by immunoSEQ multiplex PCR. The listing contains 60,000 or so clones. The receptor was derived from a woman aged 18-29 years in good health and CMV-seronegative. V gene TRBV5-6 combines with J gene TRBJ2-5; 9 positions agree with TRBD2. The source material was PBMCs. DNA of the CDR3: TGTGCCAGCAGCTTGGGCGGGGGGGTAGAGACCCAGTACTTC. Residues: CASSLGGGVETQYF.